The next 20 T cell receptor beta chains were all read from a single sample in a study of blood T cell repertoires in COVID-19. TCRdb's copy holds only in-frame clones and misses some; the assay was immunoSEQ multiplex PCR. The table records some 400,000 clones, around 89% of them present only once. Input material: PBMCs or T cells enriched from blood (not recorded which). Receptor source: a man aged 25-45 years who had recovered from COVID-19.

The J gene is TRBJ2-1, the V gene TRBV19, with a weak D call TRBD1 (6 bases). This CDR3 contains 15 residues. V was clipped by 7 bases and J by 15 bases, with 28 bases between them. Per germline, CDR1 LNHDA and CDR2 SQIVND (reference sequence). The CDR3 here is CASTGQGQGLGRWFF. In DNA, the CDR3 is TGTGCCAGTACCGGGCAGGGGCAAGGCCTTGGAAGGTGGTTCTTC. The full variable domain, completed using reference TRBV19 and TRBJ2-1, is DGGITQSPKYLFRKEGQNVTLSCEQNLNHDAMYWYRQDPGQGLRLIYYSQIVNDFQKGDIAEGYSVSREKKESFPLTVTSAQKNPTAFYLCASTGQGQGLGRWFFGPGTRLTVL.

The chain uses TRBV6-5 and TRBJ1-5; D unclear. The CDR3 is made up of 15 amino acids. V lost 0 bases to trimming and J lost 5 bases, with 11 bases between them. CDR1 is MNHEY and CDR2 is SVGAGI in the germline V gene. The DNA for the CDR3 is TGTGCCAGCAGTTACTCGAATACAGCTGATCAGCCCCAGCATTTT. This codes for CASSYSNTADQPQHF.

The gene calls are TRBV27 and TRBJ2-7; TRBD2 matches 8 bases. Losses at the gene ends were 9 bases for V and 0 bases for J; bases not matched to a gene: 10. Germline-derived CDR1 and CDR2 are MNHEY and SMNVEV (reference sequence). The CDR3 is made up of 15 amino acids. The CDR3: CASKGLTSASYEQYF. The DNA for the CDR3 is TGTGCCAGTAAAGGGTTGACTAGCGCCTCCTACGAGCAGTACTTC.

The rearrangement uses TRBV4-1 and TRBJ1-5; D gene ambiguous. V lost 1 base, J lost 5 bases, and 9 bases lay in between. The CDR3 sequence is 14 residues long. Germline assignment: CDR1 MGHRA and CDR2 YSYEKL. In nucleotides, the CDR3 is TGCGCCAGCAGCCAAGGGGGAGGTGATCAGCCCCAGCATTTT. Its protein product is CASSQGGGDQPQHF.

V is TRBV3-1 (or the pseudogene TRBV3-2) and J is TRBJ1-4, with 7 bases lining up with TRBD1. V was clipped by 2 bases and J by 8 bases; unmatched bases: 8. CDR3 length: 15 residues. The germline CDR1 and CDR2 sequences are LGHDT and YNNKEL (reference sequence). This CDR3 is CASSQSDRAGEKLFF. The DNA of the CDR3 is TGTGCCAGCAGCCAATCAGACAGGGCAGGAGAAAAACTGTTTTTT.

V usage is TRBV2 and J usage is TRBJ2-2; D is possibly TRBD1 (6 bases). The CDR3 is 15 amino acids. V was clipped by 5 bases and J by 5 bases, with 15 bases between them. The germline V gene encodes CDR1 SNHLY and CDR2 FYNNEI. The CDR3 region has the DNA TGTGCCAGCAGTCCACAGGGCGATTTAACCGGGGAGCTGTTTTTT. Translating gives CASSPQGDLTGELFF.

The CDR3 DNA reads TGCGCCAGCAGCCAAGTGTCTACGGGTAACCACTATGGCTACACCTTC. Its protein product is CASSQVSTGNHYGYTF. The rearrangement uses TRBV4-1 and TRBJ1-2; D uncertain. Germline CDR1 is MGHRA and CDR2 is YSYEKL. The CDR3 loop spans 16 amino acids. V lost 1 base to trimming and J lost 3 bases, with 15 bases between them.

This clone was seen just once. The chain links TRBV29-1 to TRBJ1-2; D remains unclear. V shed 7 bases and J shed 3 bases, with 12 bases lying between them. CDR1 and CDR2 from the germline V gene are SQVTM and ANQGSEA. This CDR3 has 12 residues. CDR3 bases: TGCAGCGAAACCGGGATTGACTATGGCTACACCTTC. Translated, it gives CSETGIDYGYTF.

The genes are TRBV5-4 and TRBJ1-2, with 7 bases fitting TRBD1. J was trimmed by 3 bases and V by 3 bases; bases with no gene match: 2. The CDR3 extends over 13 amino acids. CDR1 SGHNT and CDR2 YYREEE come from the germline V gene (reference sequence). CDR3 sequence: CASSWDSHYGYTF. The DNA of the CDR3 is TGTGCCAGCAGCTGGGACAGCCACTATGGCTACACCTTC.

The chain recombines TRBV15 with TRBJ1-1; D gene unclear. Per germline, CDR1 LNHNV and CDR2 YYDKDF (reference sequence). The CDR3 loop spans 13 amino acids. V lost 4 bases and J lost 3, with 9 bases in between. The CDR3 is CATSKLRDTEAFF. CDR3 in DNA: TGTGCCACCAGCAAACTCCGGGACACTGAAGCTTTCTTT.

This sequence joins TRBV6-6 and TRBJ2-7; 8 nucleotides match TRBD2. After removal of 8 bases from V and 0 bases from J, the junction contained 3 bases not matched to a gene. Germline V CDR1 and CDR2: MNHNY, SVGAGI (reference sequence). The CDR3 has 13 amino acids. CDR3 sequence reads: CASSTSGSYEQYF. The CDR3 DNA sequence: TGTGCCAGCTCTACTAGCGGCTCCTACGAGCAGTACTTC.

The chain recombines TRBV2 with TRBJ1-2; no definite D call. The CDR3 contains 13 residues. Trimming stripped 11 bases from V and 4 bases from J, with 17 bases between. Germline CDR1 reads SNHLY; CDR2 reads FYNNEI. The CDR3 is CASGEGGGYGYTF. CDR3 in DNA: TGTGCCTCCGGGGAGGGAGGAGGCTATGGCTACACCTTC.

This chain connects TRBV7-3 to TRBJ2-2, with 8 bases lining up with TRBD1. This CDR3 comprises 15 residues. After removal of 5 bases from V and 4 bases from J, the junction contained 6 bases not matched to a gene. Germline V CDR1 and CDR2: SGHTA, FQGTGA. CDR3 sequence (DNA): TGTGCCAGCAGCCACGGACAGGGTGTCACCGGGGAGCTGTTTTTT. Protein: CASSHGQGVTGELFF.

CDR3 DNA sequence: TGTGCCAGCAGCCAAGGCGTCTATGGCTACACCTTC. As protein: CASSQGVYGYTF. This chain joins TRBV3-1 (or the pseudogene TRBV3-2) and TRBJ1-2; the D is unclear. The length of the CDR3 is 12 residues. CDR1 and CDR2 from the germline V gene are LGHDT and YNNKEL (reference sequence). Trimming took off 1 base at V and 4 bases at J, with 4 bases between the two ends.

This chain connects TRBV6-2 or TRBV6-3 to TRBJ2-5; 12 bases align to TRBD2. This CDR3 is built from 17 residues. J lost 0 bases, V lost 2 bases, and 4 bases had no gene match. Looked up from germline, CDR1 is MNHEY and CDR2 is SVGEGT. The CDR3 coding sequence is TGTGCCAGCAGTTACGACCTAGCGGGGGGGTACCAAGAGACCCAGTACTTC. Protein sequence: CASSYDLAGGYQETQYF.

The CDR3, as DNA: TGTGCCAGCAGCCGGGTCATCGATGAGCAGTTCTTC. Encoded protein: CASSRVIDEQFF. The chain recombines TRBV28 with TRBJ2-1; no firm D call. CDR1 and CDR2 from the germline V gene are MDHEN and SYDVKM. The germline V and J ends were trimmed by 6 bases and 8 bases, with 11 bases remaining between them. CDR3 length equals 12 residues.

V gene TRBV12-3 or TRBV12-4 combines with J gene TRBJ2-3; a possible D gene is TRBD2 (5 bases). Trimming removed 5 bases at V and 3 bases at J, with 9 bases between. The CDR3 spans 13 residues. CDR3 sequence: CASSPTTTDTQYF. The CDR3 DNA is TGTGCCAGCAGTCCGACTACGACAGATACGCAGTATTTT.

This chain uses TRBV6-5 with TRBJ1-1; 9 bases align to TRBD1. CDR3 length equals 16 residues. With V trimmed by 2 bases and J by 1 base, 5 bases remained unmatched. Germline V lookup: CDR1 MNHEY, CDR2 SVGAGI. As DNA, the CDR3 is TGTGCCAGCAGTTACACGGACAGGGGAGGGAACACTGAAGCTTTCTTT. Translated, it gives CASSYTDRGGNTEAFF.

The V gene is TRBV23-1, the J gene TRBJ2-1, with unresolved D. TRBV23-1 is known as an ORF, though its function is uncertain. The CDR3 length is 16 residues. The V and J ends lost 0 bases and 4 bases respectively, with 13 bases between them. CDR3 in amino acids: CASSQSKATLYNEQFF. The CDR3 bases are TGCGCCAGCAGTCAATCGAAAGCCACCTTATACAATGAGCAGTTCTTC.

V is TRBV25-1 and J is TRBJ1-5; D ambiguous. The CDR3 has 15 amino acids. Germline V lookup: CDR1 MGHDK, CDR2 SYGVNS. V shed 2 bases and J shed 3 bases, with 11 bases lying between them. CDR3 DNA sequence: TGTGCCAGCAGTGAACTCGGCCAGGACAATCAGCCCCAGCATTTT. This codes for CASSELGQDNQPQHF.